The entry below describes one T cell receptor (beta chain). Its recognized antigen is unknown. The record has no base qualities; no much larger clone is one base away. The data were obtained in a study of blood T cell repertoires in COVID-19 (dated by TCRdb to 2018 to 2020). Notes on the research overall: Samples from collaborators originated in the United States, Italy and Spain and spanned both the acute and convalescent phases of COVID-19. Deeply sampled blood TCRbeta repertoires from subjects exposed to, actively infected with, or recovered from COVID-19 were included in the dataset. A de-identified subject ID, COVID-19 status, age in years and sex were almost always included in the sample metadata. The samples were drawn from two sources: the first 160 participants of the ongoing ImmuneRACE study, and 1,000 to 1,500 subjects contributed by 6 global collaborators. Where HLA class I and class II types were available, the types were taken from metadata supplied by the sample provider, not from assay-based typing. The prospective study material was composed of cDNA or gDNA derived from T cells, B-cell-depleted T cells, or PBMCs. The repertoires were released in a freely available public database meant as a resource for research on the immune response to SARS-CoV-2. Overall study results and their limits: How much clinical and demographic metadata was included differed by source and by participant, and the metadata was provided uncurated.

Samples from volunteer blood donors who had recovered from COVID-19 were contributed by a second Seattle source. Each collaborating institution followed its own protocols to collect whole blood in K2EDTA tubes. For TCRbeta analysis, collaborator samples were shipped as frozen whole blood, as isolated PBMCs, or as DNA extracted from either sample type. The immunoSEQ Assay, a bias-controlled multiplex PCR, was used to amplify TCRbeta CDR3 regions from genomic DNA. The original methods were these. Within the assay, amplification of reference gene primers was used to estimate how many nucleated cells each sample contained. To quantify the absolute abundance of each unique TCRbeta CDR3 rearrangement, sequence reads were collapsed and filtered. Productive Simpson clonality was computed per sample as the square root of Simpson's diversity index over productive rearrangements. TCRdb took over this immuneACCESS table, retaining in-frame rearrangements with V and J assigned. Such tables are incomplete; in checked studies, under half of the missing clones stem from an unresolved V gene, and the remainder is unexplained. The V and J calls and clone size were taken over from that table, and D and trimming were inferred from the DNA. Recorded for this sample are approximately 300,000 clones; about nine tenths of them occurred a single time. The ten largest clones add up to 2% to 2.5% of the sample.

The CDR3, from cysteine to phenylalanine, totals 13 residues. The DNA shown is the 39-base CDR3, in frame from base 1. V is clipped by 6 bases and J by 7 bases, and the sequence between their germline boundaries is 13 bases long. Sequenced material: peripheral blood. The sequence is built from TRBV12-3 or TRBV12-4 and TRBJ1-5; perhaps TRBD1 is the D gene, with 5 bases matching. This sequence originates from a woman aged 50 to 65 who had recovered from COVID-19. The CDR3 region has the sequence CASSAGGAQPQHF. The nucleotide sequence reads TGTGCCAGCAGCGCCGGGGGTGCCCAGCCCCAGCATTTT.